This paragraph covers one TCR beta chain sequence. Its antigen remains unknown. The data were taken from a study of B cell selection in AIRE deficiency. CDR3 size: 16 residues. The V segment lost 6 bases and the J segment 2 bases; nucleotides outside the gene matches: 5. The germline V gene encodes CDR1 KGHSH and CDR2 LQKENI. Findings and caveats of the study: Shared Treg sequences had shorter CDR3s, biased toward rearrangements with few non-templated insertions. Healthy Tconv contained about two fifths of shared healthy Treg sequences; only TCRbeta sequenced. Of a few thousand shared Treg TCRbeta sequences, over 30% were healthy-only, approximately 9.9% patient-only.

Sorted regulatory T cells were CD4-positive, CD25-high and CD127-low or negative. TCRdb's copy holds only in-frame clones and misses some; the assay was immunoSEQ multiplex PCR. The table lists over 20,000 clones, over 80% of them singletons. J is TRBJ2-5 and V is TRBV18, with TRBD2 identical over 14 bases. What was sequenced was CD4+CD25+ Tregs sorted from PBMCs. The clonotype comes from a human donor in good health. In nucleotides, the CDR3 is TGTGCCAGCTCCCTGGGACTAGCGGGGGCTCAAGAGACCCAGTACTTC. Its protein is CASSLGLAGAQETQYF. Based on the CDR3 plus reference TRBV18 and TRBJ2-5, the full variable domain is NAGVMQNPRHLVRRRGQEARLRCSPMKGHSHVYWYRQLPEEGLKFMVYLQKENIIDESGMPKERFSAEFPKEGPSILRIQQVVRGDSAAYFCASSLGLAGAQETQYFGPGTRLLVL.